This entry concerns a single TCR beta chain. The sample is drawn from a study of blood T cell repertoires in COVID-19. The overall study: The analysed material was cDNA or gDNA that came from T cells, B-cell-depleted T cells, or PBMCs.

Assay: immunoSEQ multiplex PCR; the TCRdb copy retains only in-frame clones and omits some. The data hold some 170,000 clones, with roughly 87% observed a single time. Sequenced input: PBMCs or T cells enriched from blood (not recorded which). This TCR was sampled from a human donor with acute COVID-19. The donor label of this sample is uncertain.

The CDR3 protein is CASSLGPSGGQSTDTQYF. In DNA form, the CDR3 reads TGTGCCAGCAGCTTGGGACCTAGCGGGGGGCAAAGCACAGATACGCAGTATTTT. The genes are TRBV5-4 and TRBJ2-3; 11 nucleotides match TRBD2. V was clipped by 0 bases and J by 0 bases; unmatched bases: 6. CDR1 is SGHNT, CDR2 YYREEE, per germline (reference sequence). There are 18 residues in the CDR3.